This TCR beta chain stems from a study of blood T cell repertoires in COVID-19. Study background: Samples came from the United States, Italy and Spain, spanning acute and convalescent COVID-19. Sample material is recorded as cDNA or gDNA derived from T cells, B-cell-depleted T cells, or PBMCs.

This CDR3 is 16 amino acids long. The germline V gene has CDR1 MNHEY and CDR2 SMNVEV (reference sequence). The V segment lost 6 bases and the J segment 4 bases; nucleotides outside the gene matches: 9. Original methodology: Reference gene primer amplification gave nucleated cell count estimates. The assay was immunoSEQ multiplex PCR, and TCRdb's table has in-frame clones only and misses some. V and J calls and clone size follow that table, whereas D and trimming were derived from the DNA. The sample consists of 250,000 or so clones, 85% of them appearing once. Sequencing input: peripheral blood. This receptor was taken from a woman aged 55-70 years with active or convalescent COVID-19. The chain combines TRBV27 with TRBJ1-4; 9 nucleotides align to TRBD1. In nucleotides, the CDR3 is TGTGCCAGCAGACCTGGGACAGGGCTTCTTAATGAAAAACTGTTTTTT. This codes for CASRPGTGLLNEKLFF.